This TCR beta chain was identified during a study of T cell repertoires in ileal Crohn's disease. Study-level information: Patients had a median roughly 8-year disease duration, and under 45% were active smokers. Every patient was operated on for stricturing (about 60%) or penetrating (around 40%) complications.

Trimming stripped 0 bases from V and 3 bases from J, with 7 bases between. This CDR3 is 14 amino acids long. The V gene's germline CDR1 is SGHRS and CDR2 YFSETQ. This table comes from immunoSEQ multiplex PCR, and its TCRdb copy is limited to in-frame clones, with some not included. The profile shows about 14,000 clones, roughly 85% of them singletons. Of note for this clone: No antigen is known for it.

Study results and caveats: Every patient over 26.8% clonality showed endoscopic recurrence.

The sample taken for sequencing was ileal tissue. This sequence was found in an adult with Crohn's disease. The gene calls are TRBV5-1 and TRBJ1-3; tentatively, D is TRBD1 (6 bases). The CDR3 DNA sequence: TGCGCCAGCAGCTTGGACAGGGATGGAAACACCATATATTTT. It is translated as CASSLDRDGNTIYF.